These 27 T cell receptor beta chains were sequenced from one sample in a study of OX40 agonist ivuxolimab in advanced cancers. Using immunoSEQ multiplex PCR, the repertoire was profiled, and TCRdb retains in-frame clones only, with some absent. The sample consists of approximately 80,000 clones, 90% of them appearing once. The source material was CD4+ or CD8+ T cells sorted from blood, sampled in a trial of the OX40 agonist ivuxolimab. These TCRs come from an adult with an advanced solid tumor such as melanoma, head and neck, liver or kidney cancer.

The chain is built from TRBV6-5 and TRBJ1-5; D possibly corresponds to TRBD1 (5 bases). Germline V gene sequence: CDR1 MNHEY, CDR2 SVGAGI. This CDR3 has 14 amino acids. The germline V and J ends were trimmed by 6 bases and 3 bases, with 12 bases remaining between them. The DNA for the CDR3 is TGTGCCAGCAGGCTGACAGCATCCAATCAGCCCCAGCATTTT. This codes for CASRLTASNQPQHF.

The V and J genes are TRBV6-6 and TRBJ1-1, with a weak D call TRBD1 (5 bases). V lost 0 bases and J lost 6, with 11 bases in between. This CDR3 has 14 amino acids. Germline V gene lookup returns CDR1 MNHNY and CDR2 SVGAGI (reference sequence). Written as DNA, the CDR3 is TGTGCCAGCAGTTACTCAGGGGTCGGGTCTGAAGCTTTCTTT. Translated, it gives CASSYSGVGSEAFF.

This CDR3 is CASSHRTGGNYGYTF. DNA for the CDR3: TGTGCCAGCAGCCATCGGACAGGGGGAAACTATGGCTACACCTTC. The chain combines TRBV5-4 with TRBJ1-2; 10 bases agree with TRBD1. The CDR3 extends over 15 amino acids. Germline lookup yields CDR1 SGHNT and CDR2 YYREEE (reference sequence). The V and J ends lost 4 bases and 2 bases, in that order; junction bases with no gene match: 5. Combining the CDR3 with reference TRBV5-4 and TRBJ1-2 gives the whole variable domain ETGVTQSPTHLIKTRGQQVTLRCSSQSGHNTVSWYQQALGQGPQFIFQYYREEENGRGNFPPRFSGLQFPNYSSELNVNALELDDSALYLCASSHRTGGNYGYTFGSGTRLTVV.

The rearrangement uses TRBV5-4 and TRBJ1-3; D is perhaps TRBD1 (6 bases). Germline V gene sequence: CDR1 SGHNT, CDR2 YYREEE (reference sequence). The CDR3 sequence is 17 residues long. The V gene lost 0 bases and the J gene lost 0 bases, with 13 bases spanning the gap. CDR3 amino acids: CASSLAQGSSSGNTIYF. DNA for the CDR3: TGTGCCAGCAGCTTGGCTCAGGGGTCAAGCTCTGGAAACACCATATATTTT.

In its sample, this clone was seen once. The V gene is TRBV19, the J gene TRBJ1-4, with D possibly matching TRBD1 (5 bases). Per germline, CDR1 LNHDA and CDR2 SQIVND (reference sequence). Trimming stripped 2 bases from V and 3 bases from J, with 13 bases between. The CDR3 covers 16 residues. This CDR3 reads CASSILRGVANEKLFF. CDR3 nucleotides: TGTGCCAGTAGTATATTGCGAGGGGTAGCTAATGAAAAACTGTTTTTT.

The chain links TRBV18 to TRBJ1-1; possible D gene TRBD1, 6 bases. V was clipped by 5 bases and J by 0 bases, with 19 bases between them. CDR1 KGHSH and CDR2 LQKENI come from the germline V gene. CDR3 length: 17 amino acids. As DNA, the CDR3 is TGTGCCAGCTCAACAGTCAGGGGTCCCTTGGTGAACACTGAAGCTTTCTTT. This translates into CASSTVRGPLVNTEAFF.

The V and J genes are TRBV2 and TRBJ2-5; 12 positions agree with TRBD2. Trimming at V came to 6 bases and at J to 5 bases, leaving 7 bases not matched to a gene. In germline, CDR1 is SNHLY, CDR2 FYNNEI. The CDR3 spans 15 residues. In DNA form, the CDR3 reads TGTGCCAGCAGGGCTAGCGGGGGGGCGATGGAGACCCAGTACTTC. It is translated as CASRASGGAMETQYF.

The chain uses TRBV28 and TRBJ1-4; D is uncertain. V was trimmed by 11 bases and J by 8 bases, leaving 12 bases between them. The CDR3 covers 11 residues. Germline V gene sequence: CDR1 MDHEN, CDR2 SYDVKM. This CDR3 reads CASSFGEKLFF. The CDR3 DNA follows: TGTGCCTCCTCCTTTGGGGAAAAACTGTTTTTT.

This chain links TRBV2 with TRBJ1-1; D gene uncertain. V was clipped by 0 bases and J by 0 bases, with 8 bases between them. CDR3 length: 15 amino acids. The V gene's germline CDR1 is SNHLY and CDR2 FYNNEI. The CDR3 reads CASSEASFMNTEAFF. The CDR3 DNA sequence: TGTGCCAGCAGTGAAGCCTCTTTCATGAACACTGAAGCTTTCTTT.

CDR3 DNA sequence: TGTGCCAGCGGGCGACAGGGGCCGAACACCGGGGAGCTGTTTTTT. Translation gives CASGRQGPNTGELFF. The chain joins TRBV7-2 to TRBJ2-2; TRBD1 matches at 8 bases. Germline V lookup: CDR1 SGHTA, CDR2 FQGNSA. V shed 8 bases, J shed 0 bases, and the junction held 5 bases outside the gene matches. The CDR3 is 15 amino acids.

The sample holds a few counts of this clone. The CDR3 region is CASSYGARGGTDTQYF. For the CDR3, the DNA is TGTGCCAGCAGTTACGGTGCCAGGGGGGGAACAGATACGCAGTATTTT. The gene calls are TRBV6-5 and TRBJ2-3; D possibly uses TRBD1 or TRBD2 (7 bases each). Trimming shortened V by 2 bases and J by 3 bases, and 15 bases separated the two germline ends. This CDR3 comprises 16 residues. Germline V lookup: CDR1 MNHEY, CDR2 SVGAGI.

The chain links TRBV19 to TRBJ1-5, with D possibly being TRBD1 (6 bases). The V end lost 7 bases, the J end lost 8 bases, and 21 bases lay between the germline ends. The CDR3 has 15 residues. Germline V gene lookup returns CDR1 LNHDA and CDR2 SQIVND (reference sequence). The CDR3 region has the DNA TGTGCCAGTACGAACTCCGGGCAGGGGAATGAGCCCCAGCATTTT. Residues: CASTNSGQGNEPQHF.

The chain uses TRBV9 and TRBJ2-7; 9 bases agree with TRBD1. Trimming took 2 bases from V and 3 from J; bases not matched to a gene: 3. Germline-derived CDR1 and CDR2 are SGDLS and YYNGEE. The CDR3 is 14 amino acids. The CDR3 DNA reads TGTGCCAGCAGCGTCCGGGACAGGGACTACGAGCAGTACTTC. Translating gives CASSVRDRDYEQYF. Using reference TRBV9 and TRBJ2-7 for the parts outside the CDR3, the full variable domain is DSGVTQTPKHLITATGQRVTLRCSPRSGDLSVYWYQQSLDQGLQFLIQYYNGEERAKGNILERFSAQQFPDLHSELNLSSLELGDSALYFCASSVRDRDYEQYFGPGTRLTVT.

Details on this clone: Germline and junction disagree at one end, which may indicate a read error. The chain combines TRBV14 with TRBJ2-5; D possibly corresponds to TRBD2 (5 bases). Germline assignment: CDR1 SGHDN and CDR2 FVKESK. CDR3 length equals 13 residues. In DNA form, the CDR3 reads TGTGCCAGCAGTGGACTGGCCCAAGGGACCCAGTACTTC. It yields the protein CASSGLAQGTQYF.

The chain is built from TRBV18 and TRBJ1-2, with no clear D. With 6 bases removed from V and 0 bases from J, the gap between germline ends came to 8 bases. CDR3 length equals 13 residues. Germline V gene data show CDR1 as KGHSH and CDR2 as LQKENI. CDR3 residues: CASSAGPNYGYTF. The CDR3 region has the DNA TGTGCCAGCTCGGCCGGGCCTAACTATGGCTACACCTTC.

There are a few counts of this clone. The chain is built from TRBV6-5 and TRBJ1-5; D gene ambiguous. Per germline, CDR1 MNHEY and CDR2 SVGAGI. The CDR3 contains 14 residues. V dropped 0 bases and J dropped 3 bases, with 6 bases sitting between them. The CDR3 here is CASSYSYPNQPQHF. CDR3 coding DNA: TGTGCCAGCAGTTACTCCTATCCCAATCAGCCCCAGCATTTT.

The CDR3 loop reads CASSFFLLRVRRDTQYF. In DNA, the CDR3 is TGTGCCAGCAGCTTCTTTCTTTTGAGGGTCAGGCGAGATACGCAGTATTTT. The J gene is TRBJ2-3, the V gene TRBV7-2; weak D call: TRBD2 (5 bases). This CDR3 contains 17 residues. V lost 3 bases, J lost 5 bases, and 21 bases lay in between. The germline V gene has CDR1 SGHTA and CDR2 FQGNSA.

This clone was picked up a small number of times. The chain couples TRBV9 to TRBJ2-1; TRBD1 or TRBD2 may be the D gene (6 bases each). CDR1 and CDR2 (germline): SGDLS, YYNGEE. The length of the CDR3 is 13 residues. V was trimmed by 2 bases and J by 9 bases, leaving 12 bases between them. The CDR3, as DNA: TGTGCCAGCAGCGTGCTGGGGGGCGGTGAGCAGTTCTTC. It specifies CASSVLGGGEQFF.

The chain uses TRBV5-1 and TRBJ1-3; D is ambiguous. Germline V gene lookup returns CDR1 SGHRS and CDR2 YFSETQ. This CDR3 is 14 amino acids long. Trimming took off 1 base at V and 1 base at J, with 6 bases between the two ends. The CDR3, as DNA: TGCGCCAGCAGCTTGTCGGTTTCTGGAAACACCATATATTTT. As protein: CASSLSVSGNTIYF. Based on the CDR3 plus reference TRBV5-1 and TRBJ1-3, the full variable domain is KAGVTQTPRYLIKTRGQQVTLSCSPISGHRSVSWYQQTPGQGLQFLFEYFSETQRNKGNFPGRFSGRQFSNSRSEMNVSTLELGDSALYLCASSLSVSGNTIYFGEGSWLTVV.

The chain uses TRBV28 and TRBJ1-6; a weak D match, TRBD1 (5 bases). The CDR3 loop spans 13 amino acids. CDR1 is MDHEN, CDR2 SYDVKM, per germline. V lost 4 bases and J lost 4, with 5 bases in between. CDR3 region: CASSSGYNSPLHF. The CDR3 bases are TGTGCCAGCAGTTCAGGGTATAATTCACCCCTCCACTTT. Supplemented by reference TRBV28 and TRBJ1-6, the full variable domain reads DVKVTQSSRYLVKRTGEKVFLECVQDMDHENMFWYRQDPGLGLRLIYFSYDVKMKEKGDIPEGYSVSREKKERFSLILESASTNQTSMYLCASSSGYNSPLHFGNGTRLTVT.

The gene calls are TRBV5-8 and TRBJ1-6; D is perhaps TRBD1 (5 bases). The germline V gene encodes CDR1 SGHTS and CDR2 YDEGEE. The CDR3 extends over 14 amino acids. Trimming stripped 1 base from V and 14 bases from J, with 16 bases between. The CDR3 DNA reads as TGTGCCAGCAGCTTGACCTACCCAGGGATCGCCCTCCACTTT. Translated: CASSLTYPGIALHF.

The V call is TRBV4-1, the J call TRBJ2-7; possible D gene TRBD2, 5 bases. Germline V lookup: CDR1 MGHRA, CDR2 YSYEKL. V was trimmed by 4 bases and J by 3 bases, leaving 10 bases between them. The CDR3 has 13 residues. CDR3 bases: TGCGCCAGCAGCCGGTCCGGGAACTACGAGCAGTACTTC. As protein: CASSRSGNYEQYF.

This clone was counted only a few times. The V gene is TRBV7-2, the J gene TRBJ2-7; a possible D gene is TRBD1 (6 bases). V shed 1 base and J shed 6 bases, with 13 bases lying between them. Germline values: CDR1 SGHTA, CDR2 FQGNSA. The CDR3 runs to 14 residues. The CDR3: CASSLVTGPVEQYV. In nucleotides, the CDR3 is TGTGCCAGCAGCTTAGTTACAGGGCCGGTCGAGCAGTACGTC.

This chain links TRBV11-2 with TRBJ2-1; TRBD1 matches 10 bases. Per the germline V gene, CDR1 is SGHAT and CDR2 is FQNNGV. The V and J ends lost 5 bases and 14 bases, in that order; junction bases with no gene match: 9. The CDR3 runs 13 residues. CDR3 region: CASSRDRGVSEFF. As DNA, the CDR3 is TGTGCCAGCAGCCGGGACAGGGGCGTATCGGAGTTCTTC.

V usage is TRBV4-2 and J usage is TRBJ1-6; D is unresolved. Germline CDR1 and CDR2: LGHNA and YNFKEQ. V gave up 0 bases and J gave up 9 bases, with 15 bases separating them. The CDR3 spans 16 residues. The DNA of the CDR3 is TGTGCCAGCAGCCAAGAAGGAGGGTTGGATGGTTCACCCCTCCACTTT. It codes for CASSQEGGLDGSPLHF.

The V gene is TRBV7-8, the J gene TRBJ1-5; D might be TRBD1 (5 bases). The CDR3 extends over 16 amino acids. Germline assignment: CDR1 SGHVS and CDR2 FQNEAQ. Trimming removed 1 base at V and 3 bases at J, with 13 bases between. CDR3 amino acids: CASSLESFRDNQPQHF. CDR3 nucleotides: TGTGCCAGCAGCTTAGAGTCGTTCAGGGACAATCAGCCCCAGCATTTT.

Only a few counts were recorded for this clone. A read error is likely, as this CDR3 ends without the conserved phenylalanine or tryptophan. Because the CDR3's place on the DNA is in doubt, the DNA is left out and the CDR3 is given as listed by TCRdb. This CDR3 reads CASSDLRPVI. The chain uses TRBV2 and TRBJ2-7. Germline CDR1 is SNHLY and CDR2 is FYNNEI. The CDR3 region is 10 residues in length, termini included.